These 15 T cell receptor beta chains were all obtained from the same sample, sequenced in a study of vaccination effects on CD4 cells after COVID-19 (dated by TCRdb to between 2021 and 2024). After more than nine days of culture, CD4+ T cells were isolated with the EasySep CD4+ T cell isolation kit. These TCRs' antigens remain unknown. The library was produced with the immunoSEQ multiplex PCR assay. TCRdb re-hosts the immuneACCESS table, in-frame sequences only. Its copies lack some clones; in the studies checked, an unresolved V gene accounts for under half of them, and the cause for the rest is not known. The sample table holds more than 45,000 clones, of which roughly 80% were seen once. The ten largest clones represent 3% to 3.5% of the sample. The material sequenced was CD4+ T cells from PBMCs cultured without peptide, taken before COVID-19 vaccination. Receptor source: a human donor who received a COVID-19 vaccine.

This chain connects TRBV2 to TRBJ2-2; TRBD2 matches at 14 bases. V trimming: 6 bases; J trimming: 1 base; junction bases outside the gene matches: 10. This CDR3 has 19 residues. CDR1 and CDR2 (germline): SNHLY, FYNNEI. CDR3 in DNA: TGTGCCAGCAGGGCGAGGACTAGCGGGGGGCCACGGAACACCGGGGAGCTGTTTTTT. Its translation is CASRARTSGGPRNTGELFF.

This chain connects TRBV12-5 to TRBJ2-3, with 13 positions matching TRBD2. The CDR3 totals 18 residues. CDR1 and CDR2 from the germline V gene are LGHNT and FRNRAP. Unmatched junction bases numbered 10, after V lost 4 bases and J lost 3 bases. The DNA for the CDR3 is TGTGCTAGTGGTTCCATATCACTAGCGGGGGGGCCTACAGATACGCAGTATTTT. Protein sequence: CASGSISLAGGPTDTQYF.

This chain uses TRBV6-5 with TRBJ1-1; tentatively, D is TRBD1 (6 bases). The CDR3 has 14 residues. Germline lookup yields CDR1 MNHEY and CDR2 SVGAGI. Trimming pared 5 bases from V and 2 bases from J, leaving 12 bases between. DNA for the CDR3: TGTGCCAGCAGTAGCACGACAGGAAACACTGAAGCTTTCTTT. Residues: CASSSTTGNTEAFF.

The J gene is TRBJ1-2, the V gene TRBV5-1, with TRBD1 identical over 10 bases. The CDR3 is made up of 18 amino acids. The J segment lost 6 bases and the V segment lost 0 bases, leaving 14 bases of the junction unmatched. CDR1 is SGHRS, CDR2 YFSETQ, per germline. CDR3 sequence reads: CASSLAWARDRGMNGYTF. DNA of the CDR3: TGCGCCAGCAGCTTGGCTTGGGCCCGGGACAGGGGTATGAATGGCTACACCTTC.

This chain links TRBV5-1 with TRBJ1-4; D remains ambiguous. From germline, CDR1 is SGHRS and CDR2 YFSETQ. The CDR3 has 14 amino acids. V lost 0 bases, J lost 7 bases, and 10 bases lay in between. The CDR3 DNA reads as TGCGCCAGCAGCTTGGGTAGCGGGAGTGAAAAACTGTTTTTT. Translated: CASSLGSGSEKLFF.

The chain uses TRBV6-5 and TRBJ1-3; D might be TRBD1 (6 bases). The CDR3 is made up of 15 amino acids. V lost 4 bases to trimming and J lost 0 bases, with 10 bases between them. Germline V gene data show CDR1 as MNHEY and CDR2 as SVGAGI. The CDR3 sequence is CASSSHRASGNTIYF. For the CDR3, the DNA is TGTGCCAGCAGTTCCCACAGGGCCTCTGGAAACACCATATATTTT.

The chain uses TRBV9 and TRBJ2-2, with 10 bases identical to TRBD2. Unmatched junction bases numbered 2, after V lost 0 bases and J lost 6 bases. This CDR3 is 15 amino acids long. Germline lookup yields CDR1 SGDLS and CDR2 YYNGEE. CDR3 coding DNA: TGTGCCAGCAGCGTAGCTAGCGGGGGAGCCGGGGAGCTGTTTTTT. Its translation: CASSVASGGAGELFF.

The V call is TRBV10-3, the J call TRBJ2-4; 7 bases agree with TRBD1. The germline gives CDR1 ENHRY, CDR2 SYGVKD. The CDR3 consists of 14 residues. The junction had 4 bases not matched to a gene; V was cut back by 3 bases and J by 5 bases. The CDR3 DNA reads TGTGCCATCAGTGATAGCCAGGGGGAAAACATTCAGTACTTC. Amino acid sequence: CAISDSQGENIQYF.

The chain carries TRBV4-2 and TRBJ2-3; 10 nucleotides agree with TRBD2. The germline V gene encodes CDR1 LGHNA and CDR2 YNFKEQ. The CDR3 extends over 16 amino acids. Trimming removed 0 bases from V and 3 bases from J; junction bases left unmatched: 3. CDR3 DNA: TGTGCCAGCAGCCAAGATCTAGCGGGGGCAACAGATACGCAGTATTTT. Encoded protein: CASSQDLAGATDTQYF.

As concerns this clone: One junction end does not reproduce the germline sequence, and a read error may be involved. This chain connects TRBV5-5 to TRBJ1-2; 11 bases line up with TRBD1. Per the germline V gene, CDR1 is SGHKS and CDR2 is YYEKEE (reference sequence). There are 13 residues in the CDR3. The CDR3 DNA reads TGTGCCAACAGCGTGGGACAGGGGGGCGGCTACACCTTC. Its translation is CANSVGQGGGYTF.

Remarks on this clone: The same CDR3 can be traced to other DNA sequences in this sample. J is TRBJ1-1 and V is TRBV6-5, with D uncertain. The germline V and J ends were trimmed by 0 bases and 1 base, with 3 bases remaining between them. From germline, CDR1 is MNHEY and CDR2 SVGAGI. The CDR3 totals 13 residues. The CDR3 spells CASSYSENTEAFF. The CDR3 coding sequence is TGTGCCAGCAGTTACTCAGAGAACACTGAAGCTTTCTTT.

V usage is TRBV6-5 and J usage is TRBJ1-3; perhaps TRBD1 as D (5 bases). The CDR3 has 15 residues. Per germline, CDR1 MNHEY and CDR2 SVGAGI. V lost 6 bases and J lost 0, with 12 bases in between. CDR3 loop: CASSREWLSGNTIYF. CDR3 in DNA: TGTGCCAGCAGCAGGGAATGGCTCTCTGGAAACACCATATATTTT.

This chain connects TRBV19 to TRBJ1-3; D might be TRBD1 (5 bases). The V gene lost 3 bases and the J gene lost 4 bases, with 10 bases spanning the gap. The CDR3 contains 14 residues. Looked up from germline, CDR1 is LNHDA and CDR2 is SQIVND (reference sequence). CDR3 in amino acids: CASSMRGVGNTIYF. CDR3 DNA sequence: TGTGCCAGTAGTATGAGGGGCGTGGGAAACACCATATATTTT.

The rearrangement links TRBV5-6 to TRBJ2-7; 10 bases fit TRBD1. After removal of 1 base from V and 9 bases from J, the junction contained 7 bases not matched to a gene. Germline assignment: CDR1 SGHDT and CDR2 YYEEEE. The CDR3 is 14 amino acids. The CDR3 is CASSLRQGAPWQYV. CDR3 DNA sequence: TGTGCCAGCAGCTTGAGACAGGGGGCGCCTTGGCAGTACGTC.

DNA for the CDR3: TGTGCCAGCAGCTTGGGGTCGTTGGACATTCAGTACTTC. It encodes CASSLGSLDIQYF. The chain joins TRBV5-6 to TRBJ2-4; D gene unclear. Germline V gives CDR1 SGHDT, CDR2 YYEEEE. Deletions cut 0 bases from V and 8 bases from J, with 9 bases between. The CDR3 extends over 13 amino acids. The whole variable domain, remainder taken from reference TRBV5-6 and TRBJ2-4, is DAGVTQSPTHLIKTRGQQVTLRCSPKSGHDTVSWYQQALGQGPQFIFQYYEEEERQRGNFPDRFSGHQFPNYSSELNVNALLLGDSALYLCASSLGSLDIQYFGAGTRLSVL.